Sequencing of this TCR beta chain was carried out in a study of blood T cell repertoires in COVID-19. The CDR3 sequence is 16 residues long. The V gene's germline CDR1 is SGHDT and CDR2 YYEEEE. With 1 base removed from V and 0 bases from J, the gap between germline ends came to 11 bases. This table comes from immunoSEQ multiplex PCR, and its TCRdb copy is limited to in-frame clones, with some not included. Of 320,000 or so clones listed, 88% were seen once; the top ten hold about 5%. The study drew participants aged roughly 18 to 89 years from approximately 25 US areas. Membership in each cohort depended on participant-reported clinical history. Donors of Cohort 3 who recovered were those that had two negative PCRs, clearance, or symptom resolution.

Sequencing was performed on PBMCs or T cells enriched from blood (not recorded which). The V and J genes are TRBV5-6 and TRBJ1-5; no definite D call. This receptor was identified in a man aged 25 to 40 who had recovered from COVID-19. CDR3: CASSLTGRSSNQPQHF. CDR3 in DNA: TGTGCCAGCAGCTTGACCGGCAGGTCTAGCAATCAGCCCCAGCATTTT.